The 20 T cell receptor beta chains in this list originate from one sample, sequenced in a study of spatial heterogeneity in lung cancer. One entry per CDR3 protein, called by TCRdb with MiXCR from the 5' RACE reads. The sample contains tens of thousands of distinct CDR3 sequences, about 12% of which appear only once. Sample time point: sample taken at primary tumor resection. Whole RNA from tumor, nontumor lung or frozen PBMC was sequenced unsorted. The sequences come from PBMCs, collected at surgery. The receptors stem from a male donor with early-stage non-small cell lung cancer.

The J gene is TRBJ2-1, the V gene TRBV24-1; D possibly corresponds to TRBD2 (5 bases). The length of the CDR3 is 14 residues. Looked up from germline, CDR1 is KGHDR and CDR2 is SFDVKD. V lost 5 bases and J lost 8, with 15 bases in between. CDR3 nucleotides: TGTGCCACCAGTGGCACACTAGATAACGATGAGCAGTTCTTC. Amino acids: CATSGTLDNDEQFF.

V usage is TRBV12-3 or TRBV12-4 and J usage is TRBJ2-5; 8 bases are a match to TRBD2. Trimming cost V 3 bases and J 2 bases; bases outside gene matches: 5. This CDR3 is 15 amino acids long. CDR3 coding DNA: TGTGCCAGCAGTTTGCGGCGGGGGGTTCAAGAGACCCAGTACTTC. Translated, it gives CASSLRRGVQETQYF.

The table lists this clonotype with many counts. V is TRBV12-3 or TRBV12-4 and J is TRBJ1-2, with no clear D. CDR3 size: 12 residues. The germline V and J ends were trimmed by 9 bases and 2 bases, with 10 bases remaining between them. This CDR3 is CASSGLNYGYTF. CDR3 nucleotides: TGTGCCAGTAGCGGGCTAAACTATGGCTACACCTTC.

In regard to this clonotype: A read error may account for a junction end that differs from germline. The CDR3 DNA reads TGTGCCAGCAGCGATCGACTAGCGGGAGGATCTGGGGCCTACGTCCTGACTTTC. Its protein is CASSDRLAGGSGAYVLTF. This rearrangement joins TRBV9 to TRBJ2-6, with 13 nucleotides matching TRBD2. CDR3 length: 18 amino acids. Looked up from germline, CDR1 is SGDLS and CDR2 is YYNGEE.

In its sample, this clonotype was seen a few times. The V and J genes are TRBV19 and TRBJ2-3; D might be TRBD1 (5 bases). The length of the CDR3 is 16 residues. V was pared by 5 bases and J by 1 base, with 16 bases between. Germline V gene lookup returns CDR1 LNHDA and CDR2 SQIVND (reference sequence). The CDR3 is CASSPTRQSRTDTQYF. DNA for the CDR3: TGTGCCAGTAGTCCAACTCGACAGTCCCGCACAGATACGCAGTATTTT.

Concerning this clonotype itself: Given a much more abundant clone one base away, this may be a read error. The chain has TRBV12-3 or TRBV12-4 and TRBJ1-2, with D unclear. The length of the CDR3 is 14 residues. V was cut by 6 bases and J by 4 bases, with 15 bases left in between. The CDR3 loop reads CASRLSAAGYGYTF. The DNA of the CDR3 is TGTGCCAGCAGATTGTCGGCGGCAGGCTATGGCTACACCTTC.

This clonotype has a handful of counts. The rearrangement joins TRBV5-1 to TRBJ1-2, with D maybe TRBD1 (6 bases). This CDR3 has 16 residues. V gave up 0 bases and J gave up 4 bases, with 16 bases separating them. Germline lookup yields CDR1 SGHRS and CDR2 YFSETQ. For the CDR3, the DNA is TGCGCCAGCAGCTTGGCCGGTCCCCAGGGGATCTATGGCTACACCTTC. Protein product: CASSLAGPQGIYGYTF.

This clonotype showed up just a few times. This CDR3 reads CASSQTGLNTGELFF. The DNA for the CDR3 is TGTGCCAGCAGCCAAACAGGGCTGAACACCGGGGAGCTGTTTTTT. The chain employs TRBV11-3 and TRBJ2-2, with D maybe TRBD1 (6 bases). Germline V gives CDR1 SGHNT, CDR2 YENEEA. V was cut by 5 bases and J by 1 base, with 11 bases left in between. The length of the CDR3 is 15 residues. The full variable domain, completed using reference TRBV11-3 and TRBJ2-2, is EAGVVQSPRYKIIEKKQPVAFWCNPISGHNTLYWYLQNLGQGPELLIRYENEEAVDDSQLPKDRFSAERLKGVDSTLKIQPAELGDSAVYLCASSQTGLNTGELFFGEGSRLTVL.

Ten or more counts support this clonotype. The chain employs TRBV7-2 and TRBJ1-2, with 9 bases fitting TRBD1. The CDR3 spans 15 residues. Germline lookup yields CDR1 SGHTA and CDR2 FQGNSA. The junction had 10 bases not matched to a gene; V was cut back by 4 bases and J by 7 bases. The DNA of the CDR3 is TGTGCCAGCAGCTCACAGGGGGCTGCTTATCGTGGCTACACCTTC. This translates into CASSSQGAAYRGYTF.

This clonotype was seen only a few times. This chain uses TRBV3-1 with TRBJ2-5, with 7 bases identical to TRBD2. This CDR3 region has 17 residues. Trimming at V came to 4 bases and at J to 5 bases, leaving 16 bases not matched to a gene. The germline CDR1 and CDR2 sequences are LGHDT and YNNKEL (reference sequence). DNA of the CDR3: TGTGCCAGCAGCCGGAGAGGATCAGCGGGGCAAAGGGAGACCCAGTACTTC. This sequence encodes CASSRRGSAGQRETQYF.

This clonotype was detected only a few times. V usage is TRBV12-3 or TRBV12-4 and J usage is TRBJ1-5; D is possibly TRBD1 (6 bases). The CDR3 totals 13 residues. Trimming cost V 5 bases and J 4 bases, with 9 bases left between them. The CDR3 coding sequence is TGTGCCAGCAGTACCGGACAGAATCAGCCCCAGCATTTT. The encoded protein is CASSTGQNQPQHF.

V gene TRBV20-1 combines with J gene TRBJ2-2, with D maybe TRBD2 (6 bases). V lost 3 bases to trimming and J lost 5 bases, with 19 bases between them. CDR3 length: 16 amino acids. CDR1 and CDR2 (germline): DFQATT, SNEGSKA (reference sequence). For the CDR3, the DNA is TGCAGTGCTAGCATCAGCAGGAGGGCCGGGACCGGGGAGCTGTTTTTT. It encodes CSASISRRAGTGELFF.

The chain couples TRBV4-3 to TRBJ1-1; D remains ambiguous. The ends were cut back, 0 bases at V and 11 bases at J, with 13 bases in the middle. CDR1 LGHNA and CDR2 YSLEER come from the germline V gene. This CDR3 has 13 residues. CDR3 amino acids: CASSQEMAGSAFF. CDR3 nucleotide sequence: TGCGCCAGCAGCCAAGAGATGGCTGGGTCCGCTTTCTTT.

The rearrangement uses TRBV6-1 and TRBJ2-3, with TRBD2 matching 9 bases. The V gene's germline CDR1 is MNHNS and CDR2 SASEGT. The junction had 7 bases not matched to a gene; V was cut back by 4 bases and J by 2 bases. The CDR3 runs 16 residues. CDR3 amino acids: CASSVVLAGDTDTQYF. CDR3 bases: TGTGCCAGCAGTGTAGTGTTAGCGGGAGACACAGATACGCAGTATTTT.

In this sample, this clonotype turned up a few times. In DNA, the CDR3 is TGTGCCAGCAGCTTAGGTGGGACAGGATCCTCTGGAAACACCATATATTTT. It translates to CASSLGGTGSSGNTIYF. This chain links TRBV7-9 with TRBJ1-3, with TRBD1 matching 8 bases. The V segment lost 1 base and the J segment 0 bases; nucleotides outside the gene matches: 5. The germline CDR1 and CDR2 sequences are SEHNR and FQNEAQ (reference sequence). The CDR3 consists of 17 residues.

The J gene is TRBJ1-5, the V gene TRBV3-1; D remains unclear. CDR1 is LGHDT, CDR2 YNNKEL, per germline (reference sequence). Trimming shortened V by 0 bases and J by 6 bases, and 12 bases separated the two germline ends. This CDR3 has 15 residues. In DNA, the CDR3 is TGTGCCAGCAGCCAAGAGAATGGTCTGGGTCAGCCCCAGCATTTT. This translates into CASSQENGLGQPQHF.

This clonotype was picked up many times. The chain recombines TRBV5-1 with TRBJ1-1; TRBD1 matches 10 bases. The germline V gene has CDR1 SGHRS and CDR2 YFSETQ. This CDR3 has 14 residues. The ends lost 0 bases at V and 4 bases at J; junction bases unmatched: 0. The chain's CDR3 is CASSLGDRGTEAFF. The CDR3 nucleotides are TGCGCCAGCAGCTTGGGGGACAGGGGCACTGAAGCTTTCTTT.

This clonotype was seen a handful of times. The rearrangement joins TRBV12-3 or TRBV12-4 to TRBJ1-6; unclear D gene. V lost 6 bases, J lost 7 bases, and 13 bases lay in between. CDR3 length: 14 residues. The CDR3 region is CASSKEGRNSPLHF. In DNA form, the CDR3 reads TGTGCCAGCAGCAAAGAGGGTAGAAATTCACCCCTCCACTTT.

This clonotype has just a few counts. The chain links TRBV5-1 to TRBJ2-2; D might be TRBD1 (7 bases). CDR3 length: 16 residues. V was cut by 4 bases and J by 1 base, with 14 bases left in between. Germline-derived CDR1 and CDR2 are SGHRS and YFSETQ. CDR3 sequence: CASSAGTVLNTGELFF. The CDR3 DNA reads as TGCGCCAGCAGCGCGGGGACAGTGTTGAACACCGGGGAGCTGTTTTTT.

The sample holds a few counts of this clonotype. V usage is TRBV20-1 and J usage is TRBJ2-2, with 9 nucleotides matching TRBD1. Germline V gene data show CDR1 as DFQATT and CDR2 as SNEGSKA (reference sequence). The CDR3 has 14 residues. The junction had 5 bases not matched to a gene; V was cut back by 3 bases and J by 6 bases. The CDR3 is CSASRDREAGELFF. As DNA, the CDR3 is TGCAGTGCTAGCCGGGACAGGGAGGCCGGGGAGCTGTTTTTT.